The rows below give T cell receptor beta chains drawn from one sample of a study of blood T cell repertoires in COVID-19. TCRdb keeps only in-frame clones here, not all; method: immunoSEQ multiplex PCR. The sample lists about 260,000 clones, around 84% occurring once. Sequences were obtained from PBMCs or T cells enriched from blood (not recorded which). These receptor sequences come from a man younger than 40 with acute COVID-19. The CDR3 runs from the conserved cysteine through the conserved F or W. D genes are given only for firm matches. Clone size is stated in some rows and not others, as once, few, many or a class when expanded.

clone_size: NA
d_call: NA
v_call: TRBV6-4
j_call: TRBJ2-3
cdr3_nt: TGTGCCAGCAGTGCCAACCCAACTAGCACAGATACGCAGTATTTT
cdr3_aa: CASSANPTSTDTQYF

clone_size: NA
d_call: NA
v_call: TRBV2
j_call: TRBJ1-5
cdr3_nt: TGTGCCAGCAGTAGAGGGGACTTAGGTAGCAATCAGCCCCAGCATTTT
cdr3_aa: CASSRGDLGSNQPQHF

clone_size: NA
d_call: TRBD1
v_call: TRBV6-2/TRBV6-3
j_call: TRBJ2-5
cdr3_nt: TGTGCCAGCAGTCGAGGGACAGAACAAGAGACCCAGTACTTC
cdr3_aa: CASSRGTEQETQYF

clone_size: NA
d_call: NA
v_call: TRBV6-5
j_call: TRBJ1-4
cdr3_nt: TGTGCCAGCAGCCGCGGGGGAGATGAAAAACTGTTTTTT
cdr3_aa: CASSRGGDEKLFF

clone_size: NA
d_call: NA
v_call: TRBV6-1
j_call: TRBJ2-2
cdr3_nt: TGTGCCAGCAGTGAAGGCCAGGTTAACACCGGGGAGCTGTTTTTT
cdr3_aa: CASSEGQVNTGELFF

clone_size: NA
d_call: NA
v_call: TRBV6-5
j_call: TRBJ1-1
cdr3_nt: TGTGCCAGCAGTTACTCCGGGAGAAACACTGAAGCTTTCTTT
cdr3_aa: CASSYSGRNTEAFF

clone_size: once
d_call: NA
v_call: TRBV7-2
j_call: TRBJ1-2
cdr3_nt: TGTGCCAGCAGCCCCCAGGGCACCTCGGCTAACTATGGCTACACCTTC
cdr3_aa: CASSPQGTSANYGYTF

clone_size: NA
d_call: TRBD2
v_call: TRBV6-5
j_call: TRBJ2-5
cdr3_nt: TGTGCCAGCACTATGGCTAGCGGGGACCAAGAGACCCAGTACTTC
cdr3_aa: CASTMASGDQETQYF

clone_size: few
d_call: TRBD1
v_call: TRBV19
j_call: TRBJ1-5
cdr3_nt: TGTGCCAGTACCAAAACCCAGGGGAACAGGGGTAATCAGCCCCAGCATTTT
cdr3_aa: CASTKTQGNRGNQPQHF

clone_size: NA
d_call: NA
v_call: TRBV10-3
j_call: TRBJ2-1
cdr3_nt: TGTGCCATCAAGGGCGGGACCAAATACAATGAGCAGTTCTTC
cdr3_aa: CAIKGGTKYNEQFF

clone_size: NA
d_call: TRBD2
v_call: TRBV10-3
j_call: TRBJ2-1
cdr3_nt: TGTGCCATCAGTGGTGGGAGCGGGGTCAAGCTCTCCTACAATGAGCAGTTCTTC
cdr3_aa: CAISGGSGVKLSYNEQFF

clone_size: NA
d_call: NA
v_call: TRBV5-4
j_call: TRBJ1-1
cdr3_nt: TGTGCCAGCAGCTTGGGACAGATGAACACTGAAGCTTTCTTT
cdr3_aa: CASSLGQMNTEAFF

clone_size: NA
d_call: NA
v_call: TRBV7-9
j_call: TRBJ1-5
cdr3_nt: TGTGCCAGCAGCCCGGGAGGAGGGGATAGCAATCAGCCCCAGCATTTT
cdr3_aa: CASSPGGGDSNQPQHF

clone_size: NA
d_call: NA
v_call: TRBV10-3
j_call: TRBJ1-2
cdr3_nt: TGTGCCATCAGTGATGGGGGGGGATGGGGCTACACCTTC
cdr3_aa: CAISDGGGWGYTF

clone_size: NA
d_call: TRBD2
v_call: TRBV6-1
j_call: TRBJ2-3
cdr3_nt: TGTGCCAGCAGTGACTTAGCGGGGGGGAGCTCCGGAGATACGCAGTATTTT
cdr3_aa: CASSDLAGGSSGDTQYF

clone_size: NA
d_call: TRBD1
v_call: TRBV6-5
j_call: TRBJ1-5
cdr3_nt: TGTGCCACCCAACGGACAGGGTCCAATCAGCCCCAGCATTTT
cdr3_aa: CATQRTGSNQPQHF

clone_size: NA
d_call: TRBD2
v_call: TRBV14
j_call: TRBJ2-3
cdr3_nt: TGTGCCAGCAGCCCGACTAGCGGGAGGGCCTGGACGCAGTATTTT
cdr3_aa: CASSPTSGRAWTQYF

clone_size: NA
d_call: TRBD1
v_call: TRBV6-2/TRBV6-3
j_call: TRBJ1-1
cdr3_nt: TGTGCCAGCAGTAATCTCGGACAGGGGGCGAGGACTGAAGCTTTCTTT
cdr3_aa: CASSNLGQGARTEAFF

clone_size: NA
d_call: NA
v_call: TRBV29-1
j_call: TRBJ1-2
cdr3_nt: TGCAGCGCGGGGGGCAGTAGTGGCTACACCTTC
cdr3_aa: CSAGGSSGYTF

clone_size: NA
d_call: NA
v_call: TRBV18
j_call: TRBJ2-1
cdr3_nt: TGTGCCAGCTCACTAATGAAAGGGGACTCCTCAGTGGGTTTGGAGTTCTTC
cdr3_aa: CASSLMKGDSSVGLEFF

clone_size: NA
d_call: TRBD2
v_call: TRBV4-3
j_call: TRBJ2-3
cdr3_nt: TGCGCCAGCAGCCTTTCCGCCCCGGGAGGGCCTTTGGCAGATACGCAGTATTTT
cdr3_aa: CASSLSAPGGPLADTQYF

clone_size: NA
d_call: TRBD2
v_call: TRBV5-6
j_call: TRBJ2-2
cdr3_nt: TGTGCCAGCAGCCCGGGACTAGCCCTGAACACCGGGGAGCTGTTTTTT
cdr3_aa: CASSPGLALNTGELFF

clone_size: many
d_call: NA
v_call: TRBV6-5
j_call: TRBJ1-2
cdr3_nt: TGTGCCAGCCGGACAGCTTATGGCTACACCTTC
cdr3_aa: CASRTAYGYTF

clone_size: NA
d_call: NA
v_call: TRBV12-3/TRBV12-4
j_call: TRBJ2-1
cdr3_nt: TGTGCCAGCAGTTTTGGGGTGAGGGATGAGCAGTTCTTC
cdr3_aa: CASSFGVRDEQFF

clone_size: NA
d_call: TRBD2
v_call: TRBV18
j_call: TRBJ2-3
cdr3_nt: TGTGCCAGCTCACCACCGCGGGGGAACGGGGCAGATACGCAGTATTTT
cdr3_aa: CASSPPRGNGADTQYF

clone_size: NA
d_call: TRBD2
v_call: TRBV5-1
j_call: TRBJ2-3
cdr3_nt: TGCGCCAGCAGCCGCCTCGGGGCGGGGGGTAGCACAGATACGCAGTATTTT
cdr3_aa: CASSRLGAGGSTDTQYF

clone_size: NA
d_call: TRBD2
v_call: TRBV9
j_call: TRBJ2-3
cdr3_nt: TGTGCCAGCAGCGTAGTAGCGGGTTCCCCAGATACGCAGTATTTT
cdr3_aa: CASSVVAGSPDTQYF

clone_size: NA
d_call: TRBD1
v_call: TRBV7-9
j_call: TRBJ2-2
cdr3_nt: TGTGCCAGCAGCTTAGCCGGCGGGACAGGGGACACCGGGGAGCTGTTTTTT
cdr3_aa: CASSLAGGTGDTGELFF

clone_size: NA
d_call: TRBD2
v_call: TRBV6-2/TRBV6-3
j_call: TRBJ2-1
cdr3_nt: TGTGCCAGCAGTTACTTGACTAGCGGGAGGTACAATGAGCAGTTCTTC
cdr3_aa: CASSYLTSGRYNEQFF

clone_size: NA
d_call: NA
v_call: TRBV2
j_call: TRBJ1-2
cdr3_nt: TGTGCCAGCAGTGAAGCCTCGGCGGATGGACAGCGGGGCTACACCTTC
cdr3_aa: CASSEASADGQRGYTF

clone_size: NA
d_call: NA
v_call: TRBV20-1
j_call: TRBJ1-3
cdr3_nt: TGCAGTGCTCCTTCTGGAAACACCATATATTTT
cdr3_aa: CSAPSGNTIYF

clone_size: NA
d_call: NA
v_call: TRBV11-2
j_call: TRBJ2-2
cdr3_nt: TGTGCCAGCAGCTCCTACACCGGGGAGCTGTTTTTT
cdr3_aa: CASSSYTGELFF

clone_size: NA
d_call: NA
v_call: TRBV18
j_call: TRBJ2-3
cdr3_nt: TGTGCCAGCTCACCACCGGTAACATGGTCACGCACAGATACGCAGTATTTT
cdr3_aa: CASSPPVTWSRTDTQYF

clone_size: NA
d_call: NA
v_call: TRBV29-1
j_call: TRBJ1-3
cdr3_nt: TGCAGCCGCCGGGAATCTGGAAACACCATATATTTT
cdr3_aa: CSRRESGNTIYF

clone_size: few
d_call: TRBD2
v_call: TRBV19
j_call: TRBJ2-1
cdr3_nt: TGTGCCAGTAGACGCGGGGGGAACGACGGACATGAGCAGTTCTTC
cdr3_aa: CASRRGGNDGHEQFF

clone_size: NA
d_call: NA
v_call: TRBV25-1
j_call: TRBJ2-3
cdr3_nt: TGTGCCAGCAGTGAATTCGGGGTTGCAGATACGCAGTATTTT
cdr3_aa: CASSEFGVADTQYF

clone_size: NA
d_call: TRBD2
v_call: TRBV7-2
j_call: TRBJ2-2
cdr3_nt: TGTGCCAGCAGCCCGACGGGACTAGCGGCCGGGGAGCTGTTTTTT
cdr3_aa: CASSPTGLAAGELFF

clone_size: NA
d_call: TRBD1
v_call: TRBV5-6
j_call: TRBJ1-4
cdr3_nt: TGTGCCAGCAGCCCCGCCGGACAGGGGGCGGTTAATGAAAAACTGTTTTTT
cdr3_aa: CASSPAGQGAVNEKLFF

clone_size: NA
d_call: NA
v_call: TRBV6-5
j_call: TRBJ1-4
cdr3_nt: TGTGCCAGCAGTTACTCGAGTCAGGCAACTAATGAAAAACTGTTTTTT
cdr3_aa: CASSYSSQATNEKLFF

clone_size: NA
d_call: NA
v_call: TRBV12-3/TRBV12-4
j_call: TRBJ1-2
cdr3_nt: TGTGCCAGCAGTTTAGGGCAGGGAATCGGCTACACCTTC
cdr3_aa: CASSLGQGIGYTF

clone_size: NA
d_call: TRBD1
v_call: TRBV5-1
j_call: TRBJ1-4
cdr3_nt: TGCGCCAGCAGCTTACCGGGGACAGGGGGCACTAATGAAAAACTGTTTTTT
cdr3_aa: CASSLPGTGGTNEKLFF

clone_size: once
d_call: NA
v_call: TRBV7-3
j_call: TRBJ2-2
cdr3_nt: TGTGCCAGCAGCTCCCTAGTGTCCGGGGAGCTGTTTTTT
cdr3_aa: CASSSLVSGELFF

clone_size: NA
d_call: NA
v_call: TRBV18
j_call: TRBJ1-1
cdr3_nt: TGTGCCAGCTCAAACCGGGAAAACACTGAAGCTTTCTTT
cdr3_aa: CASSNRENTEAFF

clone_size: NA
d_call: NA
v_call: TRBV19
j_call: TRBJ2-2
cdr3_nt: TGTGCCAGCCGGAGGGGAAACACCGGGGAGCTGTTTTTT
cdr3_aa: CASRRGNTGELFF

clone_size: few
d_call: NA
v_call: TRBV6-6
j_call: TRBJ1-1
cdr3_nt: TGTGCCAGCAGTCATAACAGGGCTGTGAACACTGAAGCTTTCTTT
cdr3_aa: CASSHNRAVNTEAFF

clone_size: medium-sized
d_call: NA
v_call: TRBV6-5
j_call: TRBJ1-5
cdr3_nt: TGTGCCAGCGGACAGTACAATCAGCCCCAGCATTTT
cdr3_aa: CASGQYNQPQHF

clone_size: NA
d_call: TRBD1
v_call: TRBV28
j_call: TRBJ1-5
cdr3_nt: TGTGCCAGTACTTGGTCAGGGGGTAGCAATCAGCCCCAGCATTTT
cdr3_aa: CASTWSGGSNQPQHF

clone_size: NA
d_call: NA
v_call: TRBV7-8
j_call: TRBJ2-5
cdr3_nt: TGTGCCAGCAGCTTAGAAGTTTCGGTTCCTCCACAAGAGACCCAGTACTTC
cdr3_aa: CASSLEVSVPPQETQYF

clone_size: NA
d_call: TRBD1
v_call: TRBV14
j_call: TRBJ1-1
cdr3_nt: TGTGCCAGCAGCCGGGACAGTCTAGAAGCTTTCTTT
cdr3_aa: CASSRDSLEAFF

clone_size: once
d_call: TRBD1
v_call: TRBV5-4
j_call: TRBJ2-2
cdr3_nt: TGTGCCAGCAGCCCCGGGACAGCCTCGAACACCGGGGAGCTGTTTTTT
cdr3_aa: CASSPGTASNTGELFF

clone_size: NA
d_call: NA
v_call: TRBV28
j_call: TRBJ1-1
cdr3_nt: TGTGCCAGCAGTTCGACACCTAGCATGAACACTGAAGCTTTCTTT
cdr3_aa: CASSSTPSMNTEAFF

clone_size: NA
d_call: TRBD1
v_call: TRBV11-2
j_call: TRBJ1-2
cdr3_nt: TGTGCCAGCAAACCGACAGGGGGCTTATATGGCTACACCTTC
cdr3_aa: CASKPTGGLYGYTF